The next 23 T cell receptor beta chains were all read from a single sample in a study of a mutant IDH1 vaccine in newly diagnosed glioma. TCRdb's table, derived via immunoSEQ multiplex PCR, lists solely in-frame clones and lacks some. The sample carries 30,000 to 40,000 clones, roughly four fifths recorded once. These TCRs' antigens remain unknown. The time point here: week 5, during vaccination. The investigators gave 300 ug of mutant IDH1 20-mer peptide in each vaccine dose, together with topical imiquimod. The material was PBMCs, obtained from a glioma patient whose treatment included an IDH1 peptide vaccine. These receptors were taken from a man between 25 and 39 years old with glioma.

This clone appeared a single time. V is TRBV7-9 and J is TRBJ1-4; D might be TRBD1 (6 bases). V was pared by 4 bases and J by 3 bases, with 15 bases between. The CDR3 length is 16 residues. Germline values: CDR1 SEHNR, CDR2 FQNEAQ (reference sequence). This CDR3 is CASSSTRDTSNEKLFF. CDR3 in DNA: TGTGCCAGCAGCTCCACAAGGGACACATCTAATGAAAAACTGTTTTTT.

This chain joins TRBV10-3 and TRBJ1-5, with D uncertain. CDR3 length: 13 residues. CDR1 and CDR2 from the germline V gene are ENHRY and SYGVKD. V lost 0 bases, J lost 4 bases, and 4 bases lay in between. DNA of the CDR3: TGTGCCATCAGTGAGTCGATGAATCAGCCCCAGCATTTT. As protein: CAISESMNQPQHF.

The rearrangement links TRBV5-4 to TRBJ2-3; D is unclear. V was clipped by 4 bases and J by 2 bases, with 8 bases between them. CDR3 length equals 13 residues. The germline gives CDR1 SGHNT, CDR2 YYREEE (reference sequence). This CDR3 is CASSNLITDTQYF. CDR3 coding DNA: TGTGCCAGCAGCAACCTAATCACAGATACGCAGTATTTT.

The CDR3 reads CAISDGRQEGGYTF. The CDR3 nucleotides read TGTGCCATCAGTGATGGAAGACAGGAAGGTGGCTACACCTTC. V and J are TRBV10-3 and TRBJ1-2, with D perhaps matching TRBD1 (6 bases). Germline V gives CDR1 ENHRY, CDR2 SYGVKD. This CDR3 comprises 14 residues. With 3 bases removed from V and 7 bases from J, the gap between germline ends came to 15 bases.

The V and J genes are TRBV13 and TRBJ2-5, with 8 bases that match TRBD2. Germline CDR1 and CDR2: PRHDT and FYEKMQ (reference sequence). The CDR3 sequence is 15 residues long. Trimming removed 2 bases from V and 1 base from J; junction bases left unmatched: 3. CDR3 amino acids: CASSLLAGGQETQYF. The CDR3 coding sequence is TGTGCCAGCAGCTTATTGGCGGGGGGCCAAGAGACCCAGTACTTC. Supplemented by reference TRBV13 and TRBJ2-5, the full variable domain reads AAGVIQSPRHLIKEKRETATLKCYPIPRHDTVYWYQQGPGQDPQFLISFYEKMQSDKGSIPDRFSAQQFSDYHSELNMSSLELGDSALYFCASSLLAGGQETQYFGPGTRLLVL.

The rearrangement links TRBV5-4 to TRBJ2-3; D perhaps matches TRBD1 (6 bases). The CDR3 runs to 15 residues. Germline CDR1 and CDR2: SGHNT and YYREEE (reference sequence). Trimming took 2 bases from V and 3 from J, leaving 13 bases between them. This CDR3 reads CASSFRVRGTDTQYF. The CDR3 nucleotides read TGTGCCAGCAGCTTTCGGGTGAGGGGGACAGATACGCAGTATTTT. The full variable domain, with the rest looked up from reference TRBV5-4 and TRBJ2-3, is ETGVTQSPTHLIKTRGQQVTLRCSSQSGHNTVSWYQQALGQGPQFIFQYYREEENGRGNFPPRFSGLQFPNYSSELNVNALELDDSALYLCASSFRVRGTDTQYFGPGTRLTVL.

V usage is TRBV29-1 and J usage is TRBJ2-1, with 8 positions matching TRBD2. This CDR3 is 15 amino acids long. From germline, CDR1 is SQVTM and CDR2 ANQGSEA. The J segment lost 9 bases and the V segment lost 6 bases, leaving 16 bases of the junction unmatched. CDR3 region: CSVAPGLDTMGEQFF. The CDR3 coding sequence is TGCAGCGTAGCACCGGGACTAGATACTATGGGTGAGCAGTTCTTC.

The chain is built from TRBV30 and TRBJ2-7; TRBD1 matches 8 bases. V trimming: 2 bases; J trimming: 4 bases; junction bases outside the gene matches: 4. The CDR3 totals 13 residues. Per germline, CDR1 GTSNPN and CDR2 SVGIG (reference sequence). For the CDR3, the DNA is TGTGCCTGGAGTCAGGGGGCGCGATACGAGCAGTACTTC. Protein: CAWSQGARYEQYF.

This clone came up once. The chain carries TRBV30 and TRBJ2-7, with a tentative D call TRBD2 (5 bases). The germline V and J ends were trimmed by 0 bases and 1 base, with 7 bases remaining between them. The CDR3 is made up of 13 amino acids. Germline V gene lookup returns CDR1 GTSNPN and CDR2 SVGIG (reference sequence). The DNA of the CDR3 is TGTGCCTGGAGTGTAACGGGATCCTACGAGCAGTACTTC. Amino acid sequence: CAWSVTGSYEQYF.

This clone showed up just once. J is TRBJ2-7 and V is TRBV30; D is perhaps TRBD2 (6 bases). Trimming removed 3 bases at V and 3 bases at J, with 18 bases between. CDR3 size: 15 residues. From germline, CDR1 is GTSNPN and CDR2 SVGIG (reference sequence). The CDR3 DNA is TGTGCCTGGAGGACCGGAGTAGCGGACCTCTACGAGCAGTACTTC. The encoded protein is CAWRTGVADLYEQYF.

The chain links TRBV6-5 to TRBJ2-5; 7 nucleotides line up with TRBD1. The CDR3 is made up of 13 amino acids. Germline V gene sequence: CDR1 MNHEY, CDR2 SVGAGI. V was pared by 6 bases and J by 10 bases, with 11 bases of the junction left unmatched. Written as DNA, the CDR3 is TGTGCCAGCAGGGGGACAGAATCTGGTCGCCAGTACTTC. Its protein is CASRGTESGRQYF.

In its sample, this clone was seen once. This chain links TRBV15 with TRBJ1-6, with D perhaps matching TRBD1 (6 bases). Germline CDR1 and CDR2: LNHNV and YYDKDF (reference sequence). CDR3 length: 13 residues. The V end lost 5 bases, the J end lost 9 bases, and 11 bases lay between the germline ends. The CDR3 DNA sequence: TGTGCCACCAGCCGGGACATCCTTTCACCCCTCCACTTT. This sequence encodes CATSRDILSPLHF.

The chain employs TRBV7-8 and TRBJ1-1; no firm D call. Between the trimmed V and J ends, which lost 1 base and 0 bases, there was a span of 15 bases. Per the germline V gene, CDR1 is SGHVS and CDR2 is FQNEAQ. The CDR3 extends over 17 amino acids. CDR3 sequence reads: CASSLVSAQYMNTEAFF. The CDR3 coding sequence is TGTGCCAGCAGCTTAGTTTCAGCTCAATACATGAACACTGAAGCTTTCTTT.

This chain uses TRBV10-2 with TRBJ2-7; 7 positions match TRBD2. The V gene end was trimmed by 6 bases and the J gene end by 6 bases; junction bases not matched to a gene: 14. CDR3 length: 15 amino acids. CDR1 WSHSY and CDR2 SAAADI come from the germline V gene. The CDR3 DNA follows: TGCGCCAGCAGGGGGGGACTACGCGTTGGGGGCGAGCAGTACTTC. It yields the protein CASRGGLRVGGEQYF.

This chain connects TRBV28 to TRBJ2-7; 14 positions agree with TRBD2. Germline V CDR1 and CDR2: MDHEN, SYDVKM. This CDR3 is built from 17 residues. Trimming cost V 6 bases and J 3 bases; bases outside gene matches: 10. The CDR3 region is CASRKNRGTSGSYEQYF. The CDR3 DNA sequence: TGTGCCAGCAGGAAAAACCGGGGGACTAGCGGGAGCTACGAGCAGTACTTC.

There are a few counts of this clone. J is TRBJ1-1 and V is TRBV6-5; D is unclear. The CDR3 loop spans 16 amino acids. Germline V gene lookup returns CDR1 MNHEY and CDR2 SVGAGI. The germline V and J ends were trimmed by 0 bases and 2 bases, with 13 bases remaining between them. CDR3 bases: TGTGCCAGCAGTTACTCGAAACAGCCTCTTAACACTGAAGCTTTCTTT. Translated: CASSYSKQPLNTEAFF.

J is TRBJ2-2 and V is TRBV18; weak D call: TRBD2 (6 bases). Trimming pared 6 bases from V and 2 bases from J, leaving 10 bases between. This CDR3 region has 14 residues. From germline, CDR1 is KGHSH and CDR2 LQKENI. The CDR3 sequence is CASSQEGNTGELFF. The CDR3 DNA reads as TGTGCCAGCTCCCAGGAGGGTAACACCGGGGAGCTGTTTTTT.

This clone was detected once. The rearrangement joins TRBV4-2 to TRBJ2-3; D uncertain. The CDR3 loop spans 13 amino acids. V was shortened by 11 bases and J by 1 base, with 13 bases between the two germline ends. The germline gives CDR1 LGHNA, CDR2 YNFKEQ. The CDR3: CASRMLGTDTQYF. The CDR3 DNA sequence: TGTGCCTCAAGGATGTTAGGCACAGATACGCAGTATTTT.

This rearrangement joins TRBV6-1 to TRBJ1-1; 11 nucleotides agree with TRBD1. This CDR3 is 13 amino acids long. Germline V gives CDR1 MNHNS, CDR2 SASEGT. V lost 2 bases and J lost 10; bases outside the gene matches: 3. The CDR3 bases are TGTGCCAGCAGTGAATCGGGACAGGGGGGAGCTTTCTTT. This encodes CASSESGQGGAFF.

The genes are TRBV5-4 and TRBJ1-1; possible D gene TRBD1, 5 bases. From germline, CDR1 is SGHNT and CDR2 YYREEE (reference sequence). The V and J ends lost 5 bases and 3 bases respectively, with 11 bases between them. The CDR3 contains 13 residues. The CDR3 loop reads CASREGTHTEAFF. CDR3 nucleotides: TGTGCCAGCAGGGAGGGGACCCACACTGAAGCTTTCTTT.

As DNA, the CDR3 is TGCAGCGTTGATGGGACAGGGGGCAACGGCTACACCTTC. Protein sequence: CSVDGTGGNGYTF. This sequence joins TRBV29-1 and TRBJ1-2; 12 bases agree with TRBD1. Trimming at V came to 3 bases and at J to 8 bases, leaving 4 bases not matched to a gene. This CDR3 is built from 13 residues. Germline V gene lookup returns CDR1 SQVTM and CDR2 ANQGSEA.

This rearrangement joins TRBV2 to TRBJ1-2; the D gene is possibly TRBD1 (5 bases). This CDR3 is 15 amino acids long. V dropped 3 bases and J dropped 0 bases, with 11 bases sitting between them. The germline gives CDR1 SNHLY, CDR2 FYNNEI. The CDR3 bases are TGTGCCAGCAGTGAGGGGGGGTTCGCTAACTATGGCTACACCTTC. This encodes CASSEGGFANYGYTF.

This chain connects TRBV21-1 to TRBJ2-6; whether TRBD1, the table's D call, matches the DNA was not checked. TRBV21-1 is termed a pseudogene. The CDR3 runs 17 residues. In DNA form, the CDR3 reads TGTGCCAGCACCCCGGACAGGCCATACTCTGGGGCCAACGTCCTGACTTTC. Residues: CASTPDRPYSGANVLTF.